The 12 T cell receptor beta chains presented below share a single source sample, sequenced in a study of T cell repertoires in cytomegalovirus infection (dated by TCRdb to the late 2010s). The reads were generated on an Illumina HiSeq 1500. TCRdb reworked the public reads: Q25 trimming with fastp, MiXCR clone assembly, productive beta chains retained. Entries that share a CDR3 protein sequence are merged under the most common genes and DNA. This sample holds about 740,000 distinct CDR3 sequences; less than 40% were observed only once. The ten top clones hold 2.5% to 3.5% of the sample. Input material: PBMCs. Receptors were obtained from a human donor in good health (CMV status not recorded). Some clones in this sample may be carry-over from other donors' samples.

This sequence joins TRBV4-2 and TRBJ2-7; possibly TRBD2 for D (5 bases). Trimming stripped 0 bases from V and 10 bases from J, with 16 bases between. The CDR3 has 14 amino acids. Per the germline V gene, CDR1 is LGHNA and CDR2 is YNFKEQ. The CDR3 sequence: CASSQDQTPGNQYF. For the CDR3, the DNA is TGTGCCAGCAGCCAAGATCAAACTCCGGGGAACCAGTACTTC.

This clonotype has more than one count but fewer than ten. The chain is built from TRBV28 and TRBJ1-2, with TRBD1 matching 11 bases. V trimming: 8 bases; J trimming: 3 bases; junction bases outside the gene matches: 11. CDR1 and CDR2 (germline): MDHEN, SYDVKM. The CDR3 loop spans 16 amino acids. CDR3 region: CASLLGQGDLDYGYTF. The CDR3 bases are TGTGCCAGCCTGTTGGGACAGGGGGATCTTGACTATGGCTACACCTTC.

The chain joins TRBV5-1 to TRBJ2-7, with D possibly being TRBD2 (7 bases). The V gene's germline CDR1 is SGHRS and CDR2 YFSETQ. The CDR3 runs to 13 residues. The V end was cut by 3 bases, the J end by 7 bases, with 14 bases between. CDR3 DNA sequence: TGCGCCAGCAGCTCAGAGGGAGGGGGAGAGCAGTACTTC. It yields the protein CASSSEGGGEQYF.

This chain joins TRBV7-2 and TRBJ2-1; maybe TRBD2 (6 bases). Germline assignment: CDR1 SGHTA and CDR2 FQGNSA. Trimming took off 6 bases at V and 7 bases at J, with 25 bases between the two ends. The CDR3 extends over 17 amino acids. The CDR3 loop reads CASRATLAANKPNEQFF. As DNA, the CDR3 is TGTGCCAGCAGGGCAACCTTAGCGGCAAACAAACCGAATGAGCAGTTCTTC.

To note about this clonotype: This is likely a read error, given that the CDR3 carries no conserved phenylalanine or tryptophan at its end. It is unclear where the CDR3 begins or ends on the DNA, so no DNA is shown, and the CDR3 is as TCRdb lists it. This sequence joins TRBV5-1 and TRBJ2-7; the table's D call, TRBD1, was not checked against the DNA. The CDR3 length is 15 residues, termini included. Germline V gene data show CDR1 as SGHRS and CDR2 as YFSETQ. CDR3 residues: CAISLEALTTAEQSL.

The rearrangement uses TRBV19 and TRBJ1-5, with D unclear. Trimming shortened V by 3 bases and J by 4 bases, and 10 bases separated the two germline ends. Germline V lookup: CDR1 LNHDA, CDR2 SQIVND (reference sequence). This CDR3 is built from 14 residues. The CDR3 sequence: CASSMGNPNQPQHF. CDR3 coding DNA: TGTGCCAGTAGTATGGGCAACCCTAATCAGCCCCAGCATTTT. Filled out from reference TRBV19 and TRBJ1-5, the complete variable domain reads DGGITQSPKYLFRKEGQNVTLSCEQNLNHDAMYWYRQDPGQGLRLIYYSQIVNDFQKGDIAEGYSVSREKKESFPLTVTSAQKNPTAFYLCASSMGNPNQPQHFGDGTRLSIL.

Comments on this clonotype: A read error may account for a junction end that differs from germline. DNA of the CDR3: TGTGCCAGCAGTCCCACCGTCGGCTGCACCTTC. Amino acid sequence: CASSPTVGCTF. The V and J genes are TRBV7-9 and TRBJ1-2; no firm D call. Germline loops: CDR1 SEHNR, CDR2 FQNEAQ (reference sequence). This CDR3 region has 11 residues.

This clonotype was picked up many times. This chain uses TRBV6-5 with TRBJ2-2; D is ambiguous. The CDR3 sequence is 12 residues long. From germline, CDR1 is MNHEY and CDR2 SVGAGI. The germline V and J ends were trimmed by 6 bases and 4 bases, with 6 bases remaining between them. The CDR3 spells CASSYSTGELFF. CDR3 DNA: TGTGCCAGCAGCTATAGCACCGGGGAGCTGTTTTTT.

This clonotype appeared once. The V call is TRBV28, the J call TRBJ2-1; tentatively, D is TRBD2 (6 bases). Deletions cut 6 bases from V and 12 bases from J, with 18 bases between. The germline V gene encodes CDR1 MDHEN and CDR2 SYDVKM. This CDR3 region has 13 residues. The CDR3 DNA sequence: TGTGCCAGCAGCCTCCGAAACCGGGACTGGCAGTTCTTC. Translation gives CASSLRNRDWQFF.

The chain joins TRBV29-1 to TRBJ2-5; perhaps TRBD1 as D (6 bases). Germline CDR1 is SQVTM and CDR2 is ANQGSEA. Trimming left V 4 bases short and J 5 bases short, with 14 bases between. The CDR3 is 13 residues long. CDR3 coding DNA: TGCAGCGTTGTAGAGGGGGTCGGCGAGACCCAGTACTTC. This gives the protein CSVVEGVGETQYF. Looking up the rest from reference TRBV29-1 and TRBJ2-5 gives the full variable domain: SAVISQKPSRDICQRGTSLTIQCQVDSQVTMMFWYRQQPGQSLTLIATANQGSEATYESGFVIDKFPISRPNLTFSTLTVSNMSPEDSSIYLCSVVEGVGETQYFGPGTRLLVL.

This clonotype was counted many times. V is TRBV7-8 and J is TRBJ2-5; 7 bases align to TRBD2. The CDR3 totals 15 residues. V shed 6 bases, J shed 4 bases, and the junction held 11 bases outside the gene matches. CDR1 and CDR2 from the germline V gene are SGHVS and FQNEAQ. The CDR3 DNA reads TGTGCCAGCAGGATGACGACTAGCTCTTCAGAGACCCAGTACTTC. It encodes CASRMTTSSSETQYF.

This clonotype was seen a handful of times. This chain links TRBV11-2 with TRBJ2-1, with 10 bases identical to TRBD2. The V gene end was trimmed by 1 base and the J gene end by 8 bases; junction bases not matched to a gene: 5. The CDR3 totals 15 residues. CDR1 and CDR2 from the germline V gene are SGHAT and FQNNGV. In nucleotides, the CDR3 is TGTGCCAGCAGCTTAGGCCCTAGCGGGAGAGATGAGCAGTTCTTC. Translating gives CASSLGPSGRDEQFF.